These T cell receptor beta chains were read from a single sample in a study of cytomegalovirus exposure and HLA in healthy donors. TCRdb keeps only in-frame clones here, not all; method: immunoSEQ multiplex PCR. The sample records about 120,000 clones, 65% being singletons. Sequences were obtained from PBMCs. The receptors here all came from a middle-aged woman in good health and CMV-seropositive. CDR3s include the opening cysteine and the closing phenylalanine or tryptophan. D genes are given only for firm matches. Not every row has a clone size; where given, it reads once, few, many or a size class.

TRBD1 NA TRBJ1-5 TRBV6-1 TGTGCCAGCAGTGAGACAGGGGGAAATCAGCCCCAGCATTTT CASSETGGNQPQHF
TRBD1 NA TRBJ2-7 TRBV7-3 TGTGCCAGCACCGGAACCCCCTACGGACAGGGGTCGGTGGGAAGGTGTTGCGAGCAGTACTTC CASTGTPYGQGSVGRCCEQYF
NA NA TRBJ2-7 TRBV4-1 TGCGCCAGCAGCCAACAGGGGCCCAGAGGGGAGATTTCCTACGAGCAGTACTTC CASSQQGPRGEISYEQYF
TRBD1 NA TRBJ1-5 TRBV30 TGTGCCTGGAGTGTATGGCAGGGGGCCGGTCAGCCCCAGCATTTT CAWSVWQGAGQPQHF
TRBD2 NA TRBJ2-4 TRBV5-1 TGCGCCAGCAGCTTGGTACTAGCGGGAGCCAAAAACATTCAGTACTTC CASSLVLAGAKNIQYF
NA NA TRBJ1-5 TRBV5-6 TGTGCCAGCAGCTCAGGGGTTGGCAATCAGCCCCAGCATTTT CASSSGVGNQPQHF
NA NA TRBJ1-1 TRBV27 TGTGCCAGCAGTTTAGTAATGTCAGATGAAGCTTTCTTT CASSLVMSDEAFF
TRBD2 NA TRBJ2-3 TRBV7-8 TGTGCCAGCAGCCCTCGGACTAGCGGGCTATACTACCCTAGCACAGATACGCAGTATTTT CASSPRTSGLYYPSTDTQYF
TRBD2 few TRBJ2-7 TRBV7-2 TGTGCCAGCAGCTTAGTAGCGGGAGACGAGCAGTACTTC CASSLVAGDEQYF
TRBD1 NA TRBJ2-1 TRBV30 TGTGCCTGGAGCCCTGGACAGGGAGGGCAGTTCTTC CAWSPGQGGQFF
NA once TRBJ2-7 TRBV19 TGTGCCAGTAGTATTTACCACAGGGAAACCGACGAGCAGTACTTC CASSIYHRETDEQYF
NA NA TRBJ2-1 TRBV29-1 TGCAGCGTTGAAATCGGGGTTCGGACCGGGGAGCAGTTCTTC CSVEIGVRTGEQFF
TRBD1 NA TRBJ2-5 TRBV13 TGTGCCAGCAGCTTAGAAAGGGACAGGGGGGAAGAGACCCAGTACTTC CASSLERDRGEETQYF
NA few TRBJ2-7 TRBV5-1 TGCGCCAGCAGCATCAATCCCCGGGGAGACCACGAGCAGTACTTC CASSINPRGDHEQYF
TRBD1 NA TRBJ1-1 TRBV6-1 TGTGCCAGCAAAGGGGGCGGGAACACTGAAGCTTTCTTT CASKGGGNTEAFF
NA NA TRBJ2-7 TRBV15 TGTGCCACCAGCGCTGAGAGGGGGTACGAGCAGTACTTC CATSAERGYEQYF
NA NA TRBJ2-3 TRBV6-5 TGTGCAGCCAGAGTCGCGGGAACAGATACGCAGTATTTT CAARVAGTDTQYF
TRBD1 NA TRBJ1-1 TRBV19 TGTGCCAGTAGTTTGACAGGGGCGAGGACTGAAGCTTTCTTT CASSLTGARTEAFF
TRBD1 few TRBJ1-6 TRBV7-9 TGTGCCAGCAGCACGGGACAGGGGGTTACACCCCTCCACTTT CASSTGQGVTPLHF
TRBD2 NA TRBJ2-1 TRBV18 TGTGCCAGCTCACCAGTAGCGGGAGGGGTGCGGAATGAGCAGTTCTTC CASSPVAGGVRNEQFF
NA once TRBJ1-2 TRBV28 TGTGCCAGCAGTTTAACTGCAGGGGTCTATGGCTACACCTTC CASSLTAGVYGYTF
TRBD1 NA TRBJ2-1 TRBV5-4 TGTGCCAGCAGCAAGGGGGGGACAGGGATTGACAATGAGCAGTTCTTC CASSKGGTGIDNEQFF
NA NA TRBJ2-3 TRBV5-1 TGCGCCAGCAGCTTGGGCGTCGACCGGGTGGCGGATACGCAGTATTTT CASSLGVDRVADTQYF
NA NA TRBJ2-3 TRBV29-1 TGCAGCGTTGAAGATCTATCGGCACTGCCCGCGGCAGATACGCAGTATTTT CSVEDLSALPAADTQYF
NA few TRBJ2-1 TRBV5-4 TGTGCCAGCAGCTTGGCCTACGCATCGCCCGAGCAGTTCTTC CASSLAYASPEQFF
NA few TRBJ2-7 TRBV30 TGTGCCTGGAGACGGAGTAGTGTTTCCGAGCAGTACTTC CAWRRSSVSEQYF
TRBD1 NA TRBJ2-3 TRBV27 TGTGCCAGCATTAGAGGGGACAGTCTCACAGATACGCAGTATTTT CASIRGDSLTDTQYF
NA NA TRBJ2-7 TRBV2 TGTGCCAGCAGAGCCGCCAGGTTACCCTACGAGCAGTACTTC CASRAARLPYEQYF
TRBD1 few TRBJ2-3 TRBV29-1 TGCAGCGTTGAGATACAGGGGGCAGATACGCAGTATTTT CSVEIQGADTQYF